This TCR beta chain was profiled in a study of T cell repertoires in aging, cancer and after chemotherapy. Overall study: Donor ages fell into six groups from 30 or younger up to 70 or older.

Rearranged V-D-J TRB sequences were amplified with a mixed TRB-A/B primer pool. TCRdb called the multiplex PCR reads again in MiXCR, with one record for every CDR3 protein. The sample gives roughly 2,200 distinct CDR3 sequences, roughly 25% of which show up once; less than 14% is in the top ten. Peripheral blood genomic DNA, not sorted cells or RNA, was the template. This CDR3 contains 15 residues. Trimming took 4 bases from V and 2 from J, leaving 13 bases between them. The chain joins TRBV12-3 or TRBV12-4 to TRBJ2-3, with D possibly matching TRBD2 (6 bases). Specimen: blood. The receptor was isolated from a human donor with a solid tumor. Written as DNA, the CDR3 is TGTGCCAGCAGTTCTAGCGCCCGGGTCACAGATACGCAGTATTTT. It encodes CASSSSARVTDTQYF.